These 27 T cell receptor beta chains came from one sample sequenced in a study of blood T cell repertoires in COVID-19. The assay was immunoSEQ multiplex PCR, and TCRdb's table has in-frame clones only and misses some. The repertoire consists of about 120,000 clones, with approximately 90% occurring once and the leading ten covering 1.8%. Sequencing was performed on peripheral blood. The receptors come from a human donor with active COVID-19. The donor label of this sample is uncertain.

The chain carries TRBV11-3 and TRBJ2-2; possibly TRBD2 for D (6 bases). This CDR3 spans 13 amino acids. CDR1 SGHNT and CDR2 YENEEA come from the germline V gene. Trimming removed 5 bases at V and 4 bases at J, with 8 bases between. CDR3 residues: CASSKTSTGELFF. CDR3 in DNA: TGTGCCAGCAGCAAGACTAGCACCGGGGAGCTGTTTTTT.

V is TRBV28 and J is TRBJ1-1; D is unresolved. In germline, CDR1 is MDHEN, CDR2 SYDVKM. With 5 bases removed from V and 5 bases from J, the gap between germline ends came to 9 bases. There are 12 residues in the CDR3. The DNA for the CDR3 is TGTGCCAGCAGTGACCCGGGGACTGAAGCTTTCTTT. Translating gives CASSDPGTEAFF.

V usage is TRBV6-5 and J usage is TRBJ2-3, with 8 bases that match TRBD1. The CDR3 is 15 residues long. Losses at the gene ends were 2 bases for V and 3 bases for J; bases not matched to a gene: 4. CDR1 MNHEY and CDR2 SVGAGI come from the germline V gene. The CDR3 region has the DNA TGTGCCAGCAGTTACGCCGACAGGGGAACAGATACGCAGTATTTT. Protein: CASSYADRGTDTQYF.

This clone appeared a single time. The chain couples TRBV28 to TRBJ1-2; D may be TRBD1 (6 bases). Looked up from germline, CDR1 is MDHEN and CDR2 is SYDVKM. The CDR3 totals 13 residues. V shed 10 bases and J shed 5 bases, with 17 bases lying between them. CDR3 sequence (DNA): TGTGCCACCTTACCACAGGGTCTATATGGCTACACCTTC. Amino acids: CATLPQGLYGYTF.

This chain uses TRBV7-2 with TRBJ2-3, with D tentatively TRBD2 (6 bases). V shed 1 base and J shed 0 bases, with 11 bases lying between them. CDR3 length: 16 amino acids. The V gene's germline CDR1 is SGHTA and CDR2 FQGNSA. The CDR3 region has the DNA TGTGCCAGCAGCTTAGTAGCGGTTGCTAGCACAGATACGCAGTATTTT. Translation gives CASSLVAVASTDTQYF.

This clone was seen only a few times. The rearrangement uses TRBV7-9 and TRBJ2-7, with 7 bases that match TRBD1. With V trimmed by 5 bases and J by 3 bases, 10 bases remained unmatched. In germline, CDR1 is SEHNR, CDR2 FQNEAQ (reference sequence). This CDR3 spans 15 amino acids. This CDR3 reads CASSAEGRGHYEQYF. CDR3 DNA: TGTGCCAGCAGCGCTGAGGGAAGGGGGCACTACGAGCAGTACTTC.

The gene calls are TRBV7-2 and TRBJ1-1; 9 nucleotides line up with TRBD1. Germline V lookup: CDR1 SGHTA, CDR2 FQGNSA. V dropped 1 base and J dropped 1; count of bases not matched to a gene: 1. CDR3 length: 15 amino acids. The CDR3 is CASSLVGQGNTEAFF. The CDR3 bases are TGTGCCAGCAGCTTAGTGGGACAGGGGAACACTGAAGCTTTCTTT.

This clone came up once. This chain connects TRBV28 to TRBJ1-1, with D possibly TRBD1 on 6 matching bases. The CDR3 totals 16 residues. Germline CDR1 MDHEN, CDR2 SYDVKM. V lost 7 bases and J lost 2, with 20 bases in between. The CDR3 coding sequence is TGTGCCAGCACGGGGAATAAGGGGGGGCAAAACACTGAAGCTTTCTTT. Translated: CASTGNKGGQNTEAFF.

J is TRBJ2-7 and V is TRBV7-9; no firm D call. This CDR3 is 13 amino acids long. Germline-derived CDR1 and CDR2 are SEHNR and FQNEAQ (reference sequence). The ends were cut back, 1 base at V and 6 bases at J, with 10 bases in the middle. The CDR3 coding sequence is TGTGCCAGCAGCTTAGGGGTCCGCGGCGAGCAGTACTTC. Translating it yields CASSLGVRGEQYF.

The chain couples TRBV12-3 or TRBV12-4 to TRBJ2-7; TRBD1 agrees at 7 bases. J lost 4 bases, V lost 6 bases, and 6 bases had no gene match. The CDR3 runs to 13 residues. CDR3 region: CASSKDRKYEQYF. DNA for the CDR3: TGTGCCAGCAGCAAGGACAGGAAATACGAGCAGTACTTC.

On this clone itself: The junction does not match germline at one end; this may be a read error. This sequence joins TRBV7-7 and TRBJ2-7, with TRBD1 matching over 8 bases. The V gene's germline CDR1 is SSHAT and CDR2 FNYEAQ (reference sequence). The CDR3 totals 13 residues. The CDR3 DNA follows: TGTGCTAGCAGCTTAGGGACAGGCTACGAGCAGTACTTC. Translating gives CASSLGTGYEQYF. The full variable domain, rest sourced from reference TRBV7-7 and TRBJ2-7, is GAGVSQSPRYKVTKRGQDVTLRCDPISSHATLYWYQQALGQGPEFLTYFNYEAQPDKSGLPSDRFSAERPEGSISTLTIQRTEQRDSAMYRCASSLGTGYEQYFGPGTRLTVT.

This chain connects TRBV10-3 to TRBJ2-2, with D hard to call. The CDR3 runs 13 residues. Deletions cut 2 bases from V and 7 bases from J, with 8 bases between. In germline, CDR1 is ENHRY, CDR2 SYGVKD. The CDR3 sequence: CAISEPPSGELFF. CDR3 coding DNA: TGTGCCATCAGTGAGCCCCCCAGCGGGGAGCTGTTTTTT.

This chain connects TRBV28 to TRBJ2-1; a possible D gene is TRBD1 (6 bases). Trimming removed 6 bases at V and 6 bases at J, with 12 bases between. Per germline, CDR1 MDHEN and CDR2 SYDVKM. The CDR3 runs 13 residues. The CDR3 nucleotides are TGTGCCAGCAGACCAGGGACACGCAATGAGCAGTTCTTC. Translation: CASRPGTRNEQFF.

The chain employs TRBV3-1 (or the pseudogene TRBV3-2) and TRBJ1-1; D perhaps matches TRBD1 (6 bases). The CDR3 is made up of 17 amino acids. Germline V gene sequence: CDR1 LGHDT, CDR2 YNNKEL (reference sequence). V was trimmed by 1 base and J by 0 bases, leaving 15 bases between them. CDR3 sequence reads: CASSQAGQPGVNTEAFF. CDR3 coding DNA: TGTGCCAGCAGCCAAGCCGGACAGCCTGGGGTGAACACTGAAGCTTTCTTT.

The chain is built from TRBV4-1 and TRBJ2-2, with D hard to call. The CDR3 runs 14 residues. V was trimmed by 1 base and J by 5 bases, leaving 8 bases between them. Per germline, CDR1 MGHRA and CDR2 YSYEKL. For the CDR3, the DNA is TGCGCCAGCAGCCAAGCGGTAGTGACCGGGGAGCTGTTTTTT. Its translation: CASSQAVVTGELFF.

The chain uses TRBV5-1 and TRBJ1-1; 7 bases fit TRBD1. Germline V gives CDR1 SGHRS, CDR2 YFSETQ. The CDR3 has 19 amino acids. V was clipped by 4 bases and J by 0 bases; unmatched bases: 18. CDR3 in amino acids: CASSLYPRPRTGMNTEAFF. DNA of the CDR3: TGCGCCAGCAGCCTCTACCCGAGACCTCGGACAGGTATGAACACTGAAGCTTTCTTT.

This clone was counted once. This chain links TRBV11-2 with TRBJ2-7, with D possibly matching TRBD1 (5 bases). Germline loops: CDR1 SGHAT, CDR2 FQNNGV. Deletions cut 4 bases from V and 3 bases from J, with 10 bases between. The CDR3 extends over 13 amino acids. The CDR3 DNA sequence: TGTGCCAGCAGCTCAGGGTACAGCTACGAGCAGTACTTC. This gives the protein CASSSGYSYEQYF.

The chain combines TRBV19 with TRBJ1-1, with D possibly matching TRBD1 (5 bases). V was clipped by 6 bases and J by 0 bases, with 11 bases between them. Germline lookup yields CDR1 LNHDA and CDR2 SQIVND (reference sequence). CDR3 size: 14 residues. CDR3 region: CASRSQELNTEAFF. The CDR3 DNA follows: TGTGCCAGTAGATCACAGGAGTTGAACACTGAAGCTTTCTTT.

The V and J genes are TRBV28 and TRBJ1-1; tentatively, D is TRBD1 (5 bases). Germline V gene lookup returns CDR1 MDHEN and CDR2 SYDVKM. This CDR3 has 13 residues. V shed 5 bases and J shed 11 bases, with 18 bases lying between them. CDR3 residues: CASSPGYRAAAFF. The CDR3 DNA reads TGTGCCAGCAGTCCAGGGTATAGAGCCGCGGCTTTCTTT.

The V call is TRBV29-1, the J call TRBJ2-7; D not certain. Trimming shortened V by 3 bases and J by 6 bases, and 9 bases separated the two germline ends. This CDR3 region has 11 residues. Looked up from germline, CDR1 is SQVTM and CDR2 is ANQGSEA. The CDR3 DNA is TGCAGCGTTGAGGGCAACTCCGAGCAGTACTTC. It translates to CSVEGNSEQYF.

The CDR3 DNA follows: TGTGCCAGTAGTATAGTTGGAGTAATTTCGGCAAATGGCTACACCTTC. This codes for CASSIVGVISANGYTF. The chain carries TRBV19 and TRBJ1-2; no clear D. CDR1 is LNHDA and CDR2 is SQIVND in the germline V gene (reference sequence). Trimming stripped 1 base from V and 6 bases from J, with 18 bases between. There are 16 residues in the CDR3. The full variable domain, completed using reference TRBV19 and TRBJ1-2, is DGGITQSPKYLFRKEGQNVTLSCEQNLNHDAMYWYRQDPGQGLRLIYYSQIVNDFQKGDIAEGYSVSREKKESFPLTVTSAQKNPTAFYLCASSIVGVISANGYTFGSGTRLTVV.

Written as DNA, the CDR3 is TGTGCCAGCAGCCCCCGGACAGGGCCCGCCTATGGCTACACCTTC. This translates into CASSPRTGPAYGYTF. The rearrangement links TRBV7-2 to TRBJ1-2; 8 bases fit TRBD1. Germline CDR1 and CDR2: SGHTA and FQGNSA. CDR3 size: 15 residues. V shed 5 bases, J shed 4 bases, and the junction held 9 bases outside the gene matches. Complete variable domain (other parts from reference TRBV7-2 and TRBJ1-2): GAGVSQSPSNKVTEKGKDVELRCDPISGHTALYWYRQSLGQGLEFLIYFQGNSAPDKSGLPSDRFSAERTGGSVSTLTIQRTQQEDSAVYLCASSPRTGPAYGYTFGSGTRLTVV.

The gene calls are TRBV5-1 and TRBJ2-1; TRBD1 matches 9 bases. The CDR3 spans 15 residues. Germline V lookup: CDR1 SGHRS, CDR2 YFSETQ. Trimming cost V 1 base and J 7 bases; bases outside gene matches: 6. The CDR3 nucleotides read TGCGCCAGCAGCTTGTACAGGGGGCGCGGGAATGAGCAGTTCTTC. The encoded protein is CASSLYRGRGNEQFF.

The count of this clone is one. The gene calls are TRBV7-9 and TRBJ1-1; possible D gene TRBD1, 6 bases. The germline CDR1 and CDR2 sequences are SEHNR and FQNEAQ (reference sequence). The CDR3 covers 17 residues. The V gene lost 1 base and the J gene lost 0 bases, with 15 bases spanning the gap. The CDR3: CASSLVRGLNMNTEAFF. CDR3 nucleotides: TGTGCCAGCAGCTTAGTCAGGGGCCTGAATATGAACACTGAAGCTTTCTTT.

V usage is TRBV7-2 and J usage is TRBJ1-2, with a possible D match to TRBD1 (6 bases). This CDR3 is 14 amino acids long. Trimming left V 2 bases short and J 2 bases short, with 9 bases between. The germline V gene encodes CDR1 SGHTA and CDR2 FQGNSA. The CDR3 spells CASSLRQANYGYTF. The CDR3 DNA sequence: TGTGCCAGCAGCTTAAGACAGGCAAACTATGGCTACACCTTC.

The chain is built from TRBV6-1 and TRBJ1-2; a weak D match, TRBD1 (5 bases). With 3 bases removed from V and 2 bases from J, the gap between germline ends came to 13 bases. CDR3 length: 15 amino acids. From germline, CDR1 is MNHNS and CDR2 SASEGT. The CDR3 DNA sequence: TGTGCCAGCAGTGAGGTTGGGGCAGAGAACTATGGCTACACCTTC. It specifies CASSEVGAENYGYTF.

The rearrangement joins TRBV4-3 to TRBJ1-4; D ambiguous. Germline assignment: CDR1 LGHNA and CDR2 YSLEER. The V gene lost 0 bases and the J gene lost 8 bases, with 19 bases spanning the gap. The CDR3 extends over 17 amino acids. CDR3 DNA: TGCGCCAGCAGCCAAGACCCCGAAGAAACCCCAGGCGAAAAACTGTTTTTT. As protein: CASSQDPEETPGEKLFF.